This TCR beta chain was sequenced for a study of OX40 agonist ivuxolimab in advanced cancers. Overall study: One hepatocellular carcinoma and a couple of cutaneous melanoma patients partially responded. Study-level results: Normalized expansion of T-cell clones was also low for some nonresponders. With doses of 0.1 to 3.0 mg/kg, CD4+ and CD8+ blood T cells had undergone clonal expansion by week 6.

For this clone: The antigen remains undetermined.

The V gene's germline CDR1 is SGHTA and CDR2 FQGTGA. After removal of 5 bases from V and 1 base from J, the junction contained 6 bases not matched to a gene. The CDR3 has 15 residues. Only in-frame clones appear in the TCRdb table, and some are missing; sequencing was by immunoSEQ multiplex PCR. The sample contains about 19,000 clones, 83% of which appear only once. The chain combines TRBV7-3 with TRBJ2-3, with 7 positions matching TRBD2. Sequences were derived from CD4+ or CD8+ T cells sorted from blood, sampled in a trial of the OX40 agonist ivuxolimab. The sequence was obtained from an adult with an advanced solid tumor such as melanoma, head and neck, liver or kidney cancer. The CDR3 bases are TGTGCCAGCAGCCCGAGCGGGGTGGGCACAGATACGCAGTATTTT. It yields the protein CASSPSGVGTDTQYF.